This T cell receptor (beta chain) was recorded in a study of blood T cells in healthy people across ages. Overall study: About one barcoded beta molecule per two T cells came from capture by template switching.

Alongside a J-beta primer mix, a sample-barcoded 5' primer served in a second PCR lasting about 7 to 12 cycles. TCRdb reprocessed the 5' RACE reads with MiXCR, giving one entry per CDR3 protein. This table has roughly 800,000 distinct CDR3 sequences, approximately 53% appearing once. Comments on this clonotype: The antigen is unknown.

The authors drew roughly 9.8 milliliters of peripheral blood from each donor. Study-level findings and limits: Relative to aged donors, long-lived donors carried more naive CD4+ cells and displayed higher diversity.

V gave up 3 bases and J gave up 1 base, with 9 bases separating them. Per the germline V gene, CDR1 is KGHSH and CDR2 is LQKENI. This CDR3 has 14 amino acids. This chain connects TRBV18 to TRBJ2-5; no reliable D call. The material sequenced was blood. This TCR came from a man aged 80 or over in good health. In DNA, the CDR3 is TGTGCCAGCTCACCCAGTTCCAGCCAAGAGACCCAGTACTTC. Protein: CASSPSSSQETQYF.